This TCR beta chain was sequenced during a study of cytomegalovirus exposure and HLA in healthy donors. V dropped 0 bases and J dropped 7 bases, with 12 bases sitting between them. Germline V CDR1 and CDR2: SGHTA, FQGNSA. The CDR3 has 15 amino acids. The PCR was carried out with 60 Vbeta primers and 13 Jbeta primers. Data came from immunoSEQ multiplex PCR; TCRdb stores just in-frame clones and leaves some out. The sample carries more than 95,000 clones, approximately 69% recorded once. The TCR originated in a man younger than 45 in good health and CMV-seronegative. The specimen was PBMCs. The chain carries TRBV7-2 and TRBJ2-2, with D maybe TRBD1 (6 bases). CDR3 protein: CASSLALGAGGELFF. The CDR3 DNA sequence: TGTGCCAGCAGCTTAGCATTGGGGGCGGGCGGGGAGCTGTTTTTT.